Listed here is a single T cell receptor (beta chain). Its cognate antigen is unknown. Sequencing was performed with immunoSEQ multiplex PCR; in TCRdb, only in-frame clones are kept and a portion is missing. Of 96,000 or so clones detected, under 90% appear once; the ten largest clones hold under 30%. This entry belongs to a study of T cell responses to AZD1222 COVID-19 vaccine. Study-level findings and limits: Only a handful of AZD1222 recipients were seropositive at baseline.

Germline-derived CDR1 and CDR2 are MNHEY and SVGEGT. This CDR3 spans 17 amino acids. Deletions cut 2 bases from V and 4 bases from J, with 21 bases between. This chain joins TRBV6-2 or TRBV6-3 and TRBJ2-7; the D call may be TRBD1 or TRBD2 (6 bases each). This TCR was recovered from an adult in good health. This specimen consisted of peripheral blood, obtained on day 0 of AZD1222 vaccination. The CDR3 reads CASSYLIGGPNEYEQYF. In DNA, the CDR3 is TGTGCCAGCAGTTACCTTATCGGGGGCCCGAATGAATACGAGCAGTACTTC.